The TCR beta chain under discussion was sequenced for a study of blood T cell repertoires in COVID-19. The wider study: COVID-19 samples, acute and convalescent, were from the United States, Italy and Spain. Sample material is recorded as cDNA or gDNA derived from T cells, B-cell-depleted T cells, or PBMCs.

Trimming at V came to 4 bases and at J to 0 bases, leaving 9 bases not matched to a gene. Germline V gene lookup returns CDR1 SGHDT and CDR2 YYEEEE. CDR3 length equals 16 residues. Participants spanned ages roughly 18 to 95 years and resided in about two dozen US areas. Donors in Cohort 3 counted as recovered after two negative PCRs, clearance, or symptom resolution. The repertoire was sequenced with immunoSEQ multiplex PCR; TCRdb's copy has only in-frame clones and lacks some. The sample consists of about 480,000 clones, roughly 88% of them appearing once. The sequence was collected from a woman aged 35 to 49 who had recovered from COVID-19. Sequenced: PBMCs or T cells enriched from blood (not recorded which). This rearrangement joins TRBV5-6 to TRBJ1-2; 7 bases align to TRBD1. This chain's CDR3 is CASSNTGVKANYGYTF. CDR3 in DNA: TGTGCCAGCAGCAACACAGGGGTTAAAGCTAACTATGGCTACACCTTC.